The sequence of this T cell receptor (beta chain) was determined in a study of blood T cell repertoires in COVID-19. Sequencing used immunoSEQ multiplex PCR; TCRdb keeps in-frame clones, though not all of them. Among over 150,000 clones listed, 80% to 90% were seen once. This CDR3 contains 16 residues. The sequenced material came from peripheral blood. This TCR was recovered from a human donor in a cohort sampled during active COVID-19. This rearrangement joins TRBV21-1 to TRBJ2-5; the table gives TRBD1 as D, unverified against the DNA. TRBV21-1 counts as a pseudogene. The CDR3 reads CASSTEVDRSCSAQYF. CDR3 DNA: TGTGCCAGCAGCACCGAAGTCGACAGGAGCTGTAGTGCCCAGTACTTC.